This is a list of T cell receptor beta chains from one sample in a study of shared clonotypes between healthy human individuals. TCRdb's copy holds only in-frame clones and misses some; the assay was immunoSEQ multiplex PCR. The sample includes roughly 2 million clones, approximately 94% seen only once; the top ten take around 1.1%. Sequences were obtained from naive CD8+ T cells sorted from blood. Every receptor here comes from a man aged 18 to 35 in good health. Both conserved end residues are part of each CDR3. D genes are given only for firm matches. Not every row has a clone size; where given, it reads once, few, many or a size class.

abundance,d_gene,v_gene,j_gene,CDR3aa,CDR3nt
-,-,TRBV28,TRBJ2-3,CASSFNLRIGVQPGTDTQYF,TGTGCCAGCAGTTTCAATCTGCGTATCGGGGTACAACCTGGGACAGATACGCAGTATTTT
-,-,TRBV9,TRBJ2-2,CASSARVAGELFF,TGTGCCAGCAGCGCCAGGGTCGCCGGGGAGCTGTTTTTT
once,TRBD2,TRBV30,TRBJ2-1,CAWSGSREGYQYNEQFF,TGTGCCTGGAGTGGTTCGCGGGAGGGCTACCAGTACAATGAGCAGTTCTTC
-,TRBD1,TRBV7-9,TRBJ2-7,CASSPGQVSEQYF,TGTGCCAGCAGCCCGGGACAGGTTAGCGAGCAGTACTTC
-,TRBD2,TRBV12-5,TRBJ2-3,CASGLLGLAGGPISTDTQYF,TGTGCTAGTGGTTTGCTCGGGCTAGCGGGAGGCCCAATTAGCACAGATACGCAGTATTTT
-,-,TRBV19,TRBJ1-1,CASSITGKWSPEAFF,TGTGCCAGTAGTATAACAGGGAAGTGGTCTCCTGAAGCTTTCTTT
-,-,TRBV7-9,TRBJ1-1,CASNWENTEAFF,TGTGCCAGCAATTGGGAGAACACTGAAGCTTTCTTT
-,TRBD1,TRBV27,TRBJ2-7,CASSSVGTGDYEQYF,TGTGCCAGCAGTTCGGTGGGGACAGGGGACTACGAGCAGTACTTC
-,TRBD1,TRBV9,TRBJ1-2,CASSVGTGEGGYTF,TGTGCCAGCAGCGTAGGAACAGGGGAGGGAGGCTACACCTTC
-,-,TRBV7-9,TRBJ2-3,CASSLDPDTQYF,TGTGCCAGCAGCTTAGATCCGGATACGCAGTATTTT
-,TRBD1,TRBV7-9,TRBJ2-5,CASSLVGQGVETQYF,TGTGCCAGCAGCTTAGTGGGACAGGGGGTCGAGACCCAGTACTTC
-,-,TRBV7-5,TRBJ1-4,CARSHRPINEKLFF,TGTGCCAGAAGCCACAGACCGATTAATGAAAAACTGTTTTTT
-,TRBD2,TRBV10-1,TRBJ2-3,CASSAILAGGADTQYF,TGCGCCAGCAGTGCGATCCTAGCGGGAGGAGCGGATACGCAGTATTTT
once,-,TRBV27,TRBJ1-5,CASSLRGGIQPQHF,TGTGCCAGCAGTTTGAGGGGGGGTATCCAGCCCCAGCATTTT
-,TRBD2,TRBV28,TRBJ2-7,CASSLVTSGGYEQYF,TGTGCCAGCAGTTTGGTGACTAGCGGGGGTTACGAGCAGTACTTC
-,TRBD1,TRBV10-3,TRBJ2-1,CAIRDPGTGYDEQFF,TGTGCCATCAGGGACCCCGGGACAGGGTACGATGAGCAGTTCTTC
few,-,TRBV9,TRBJ1-5,CASSQGPTGTQSQPQHF,TGTGCCAGCAGTCAGGGACCTACCGGGACACAATCCCAGCCCCAGCATTTT
-,TRBD2,TRBV5-1,TRBJ2-2,CASSLLGLAGVDTGELFF,TGCGCCAGCAGCTTGCTCGGACTAGCGGGAGTTGACACCGGGGAGCTGTTTTTT
-,-,TRBV7-6,TRBJ1-1,CASSLNDVQTAEAFF,TGTGCCAGCAGCTTAAACGACGTACAAACGGCTGAAGCTTTCTTT
-,-,TRBV7-9,TRBJ2-5,CASSLAPGRGGETQYF,TGTGCCAGCAGCTTAGCGCCTGGCAGGGGTGGAGAGACCCAGTACTTC
-,-,TRBV21-1,TRBJ2-2,CASSKSWVAGDNTGELFF,TGTGCCAGCAGCAAAAGTTGGGTAGCGGGAGATAACACCGGGGAGCTGTTTTTT
-,-,TRBV5-5,TRBJ1-5,CASSFLDQPQHF,TGTGCCAGCAGCTTCTTGGATCAGCCCCAGCATTTT
-,TRBD2,TRBV4-1,TRBJ2-7,CASSHWTSGNYEQYF,TGCGCCAGCAGCCACTGGACTAGCGGGAACTACGAGCAGTACTTC
-,TRBD1,TRBV23-1,TRBJ1-1,CASSPGQGHTEAFF,TGCGCCAGCAGTCCGGGACAGGGACACACTGAAGCTTTCTTT
-,-,TRBV4-1,TRBJ1-1,CASSQGRGPAEAFF,TGCGCCAGCAGCCAAGGTAGAGGGCCCGCCGAAGCTTTCTTT
-,TRBD1,TRBV2,TRBJ2-4,CASSGQGADFFYGKNIQYF,TGTGCCAGCAGTGGACAGGGGGCTGACTTTTTTTATGGCAAAAACATTCAGTACTTC
-,-,TRBV9,TRBJ2-7,CASSRDWYEQYF,TGTGCCAGCAGCCGCGACTGGTACGAGCAGTACTTC
-,TRBD1,TRBV5-3,TRBJ1-2,CARSFGQGPTSSDGYTF,TGTGCCAGAAGCTTCGGACAGGGACCCACATCTTCCGATGGCTACACCTTC
-,TRBD1,TRBV2,TRBJ2-1,CASSEVGGAYNEQFF,TGTGCCAGCAGCGAAGTAGGGGGCGCCTACAATGAGCAGTTCTTC